This record looks at one TCR beta chain sequence and its context. This entry belongs to a study of control samples from healthy donors and cancer patients. Assay used: immunoSEQ multiplex PCR; TCRdb lists only in-frame clones, some missing. The sample holds 100,000 to 150,000 clones, 75% to 95% seen once. The germline gives CDR1 KGHDR, CDR2 SFDVKD. The CDR3 runs 12 residues. The germline V and J ends were trimmed by 3 bases and 4 bases, with 4 bases remaining between them. Sequencing was done on a sample of blood. The TCR was taken from a man younger than 35 in good health. V and J are TRBV24-1 and TRBJ2-3; D gene ambiguous. CDR3 protein: CATSDPPDTQYF. DNA for the CDR3: TGTGCCACCAGTGATCCGCCAGATACGCAGTATTTT.